The clone carrying this TCR beta chain was recorded only once. This record belongs to a study of blood T cell repertoires in COVID-19. Study summary: T cells, B-cell-depleted T cells, or PBMCs provided the cDNA or gDNA that served as material.

The method was immunoSEQ multiplex PCR; TCRdb's version includes in-frame clones alone and lacks a portion of them. The sample shows approximately 260,000 clones, around 90% of them seen only once. V lost 5 bases, J lost 10 bases, and 7 bases stayed unmatched. This CDR3 is built from 14 residues. CDR1 is MNHEY and CDR2 is SVGAGI in the germline V gene. The sample consisted of peripheral blood. The receptor comes from a woman in her sixties or seventies with COVID-19, enrolled during active disease. The rearrangement joins TRBV6-5 to TRBJ1-6, with TRBD1 identical over 8 bases. The CDR3 nucleotides are TGTGCCAGCAGTCCCGACAGGGGCAGATCACCCCTCCACTTT. This gives the protein CASSPDRGRSPLHF.